This T cell receptor (beta chain) comes out of a study of T cell responses to AZD1222 COVID-19 vaccine. Overall study findings and caveats: An increase in Spike-specific TCR breadth and depth was observed after two AZD1222 doses. Spike was spanned by vaccine-associated CD4 TCRs, with dominance at 160-218 and 743-854.

Remarks on this clone: Its antigen is undetermined.

The table came from immunoSEQ multiplex PCR; TCRdb's copy has only in-frame clones and leaves some out. The table lists just under 90,000 clones, approximately 85% of them singletons. Trimming removed 6 bases at V and 3 bases at J, with 14 bases between. The CDR3 length is 15 residues. Germline V gene data show CDR1 as MDHEN and CDR2 as SYDVKM. The receptor was isolated from an adult in good health. Here the sequenced sample was peripheral blood, taken on day 0 of AZD1222 vaccination. The chain has TRBV28 and TRBJ1-4; D might be TRBD1 (6 bases). The CDR3 nucleotides read TGTGCCAGCAGCACTGGACAGAAAGCTAATGAAAAACTGTTTTTT. This encodes CASSTGQKANEKLFF.